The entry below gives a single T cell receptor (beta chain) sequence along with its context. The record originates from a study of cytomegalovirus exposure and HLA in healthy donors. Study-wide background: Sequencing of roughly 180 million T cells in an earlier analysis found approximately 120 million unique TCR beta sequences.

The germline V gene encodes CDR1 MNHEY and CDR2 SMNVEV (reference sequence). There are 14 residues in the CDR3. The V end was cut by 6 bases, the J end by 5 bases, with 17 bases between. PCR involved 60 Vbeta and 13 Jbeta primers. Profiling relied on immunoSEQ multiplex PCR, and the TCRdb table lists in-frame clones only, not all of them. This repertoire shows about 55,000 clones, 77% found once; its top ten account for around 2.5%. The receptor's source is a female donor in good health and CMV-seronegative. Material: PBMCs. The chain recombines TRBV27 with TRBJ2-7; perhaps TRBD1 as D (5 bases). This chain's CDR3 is CASRKPSQGHEQYF. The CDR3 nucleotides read TGTGCCAGCAGGAAACCATCTCAGGGTCACGAGCAGTACTTC.